This T cell receptor (beta chain) was observed in a study of T cell responses to AZD1222 COVID-19 vaccine (dated by TCRdb to about 2021). A note on the overall study: AZD1222 recipients with second doses at about 4 weeks or about 12 weeks were pooled, because spike-specific TCR depth and breadth did not differ between schedules. Trial participants were enrolled by age into subgroups of 18-55, 56-69 and 70-plus years, and around 150, 28 and 57 TCR-sequenced participants, respectively, were included in these subgroups. A total of under 250 trial participants underwent TCR sequencing, of whom around 210 had received two doses of AZD1222 and roughly 26 had received two doses of the MenACWY control vaccine.

Results and caveats for the whole study, not just this receptor: In the small 56-69-year group, the increase in depth fell short of significance, most likely because of low power. Vaccine-associated CD4 TCRs spanned the whole spike protein, with dominant responses in regions 160-218 and 743-854. Most participants were white British and females outnumbered males, and the authors suggested that clonal diversity may have been underestimated. Spike-specific TCR breadth and depth rose significantly after two AZD1222 doses compared with day 0 and with MenACWY recipients. Because no day 14 peak-response samples were available, repertoires were characterized only after the peak T cell response. Reportedly, close to half of the unique spike-specific TCRs recognized epitopes lying outside the regions that are mutated in the B.1.351 and B.1.1.7 variants. Conclusions about previously exposed vaccinees are limited, since just a handful of AZD1222 recipients were seropositive for SARS-CoV-2 at baseline.

Inclusive of the bounding cysteine and phenylalanine, the CDR3 is 12 residues long. The DNA shown is the 36-base CDR3, in frame from base 1. V and J lose 5 bases and 1 base, and a span of 5 bases separates them. CDR1 and CDR2, per the germline V gene, are SGHVS and FQNEAQ. The time point label here, explained by the study, means: baseline before first vaccination. Samples from vaccinated people were obtained from the UK trials COV001 and COV002, which included a single-blind randomized controlled phase 2/3 trial of AZD1222 (ChAdOx1 nCoV-19) in healthy adults. Trial participant PBMC samples were collected at day 0 and day 28 after the second dose for TCRbeta chain sequencing. A remark on this clone: The clone's antigen remains unknown. Base qualities were left out, and no much larger clone turns up one base away.

The CDR3 regions of human TCRbeta chains were analyzed by immunosequencing. Per the original workflow: TCRs in the repertoires were matched against a reference library of SARS-CoV-2-specific TCRs that had been generated with the MIRA antigen-specificity platform. Breadth was defined as the fraction of unique TCRs that were SARS-CoV-2-associated, and depth was defined as the fraction of total T cells that were SARS-CoV-2-associated. Each spike-specific TCR was assigned to its reactive spike region and to a CD4 or CD8 class using the MIRA data. Log10-transformed breadth and depth values were compared by one-way ANOVA with Sidak's multiple comparisons tests. TCRdb provides this immuneACCESS table in a form limited to in-frame rearrangements. Some clones are lacking; in checked studies, under half of them reflect an unresolved V gene, and why the rest are absent is not known. V and J calls plus clone size are reproduced from that table; the DNA served to infer D and trimming. A total of 100,000 to 150,000 clones appear in this sample, roughly 90% of them only once. The top ten clonotypes cover around 4% of the sample.

The clonotype originates from an adult in good health. The sequenced sample was peripheral blood, obtained on day 0 of AZD1222 vaccination. In this chain, TRBV7-8 is recombined with TRBJ1-1; the D gene cannot be named for sure. The nucleotide sequence reads TGTGCCAGCAGCCTTCAGAACACTGAAGCTTTCTTT. Its amino acids are CASSLQNTEAFF.